These 25 T cell receptor beta chains originate from one sample sequenced in a study of T cell changes during pregnancy in multiple sclerosis. The method was immunoSEQ multiplex PCR; TCRdb's version includes in-frame clones alone and lacks a portion of them. The repertoire holds 55,000 to 85,000 clones, with nearly 95% as singletons. The source was CD4+ T cells from peripheral blood mononuclear cells, collected after pregnancy. These receptors came from a female donor with multiple sclerosis, enrolled in a pregnancy study.

V usage is TRBV19 and J usage is TRBJ1-2; D is possibly TRBD1 (5 bases). V dropped 3 bases and J dropped 3 bases, with 17 bases sitting between them. CDR3 length equals 16 residues. Germline lookup yields CDR1 LNHDA and CDR2 SQIVND (reference sequence). The CDR3 loop is CASSIKNSPGDYGYTF. The CDR3 region has the DNA TGTGCCAGTAGTATTAAGAATTCGCCGGGGGACTATGGCTACACCTTC.

The rearrangement links TRBV2 to TRBJ2-5, with 7 bases matching TRBD2. The last part of the DNA fits TRBJ2-7 better; the J call may be wrong. The CDR3 sequence is 14 residues long. Germline V gene lookup returns CDR1 SNHLY and CDR2 FYNNEI. The CDR3 here is CASSRLAASGEQYF. The DNA of the CDR3 is TGTGCCAGCAGTCGGCTAGCGGCCTCAGGCGAGCAGTACTTC.

This chain links TRBV5-6 with TRBJ1-2, with TRBD1 matching over 7 bases. V was pared by 3 bases and J by 5 bases, with 13 bases of the junction left unmatched. CDR3 size: 16 residues. Germline V gene data show CDR1 as SGHDT and CDR2 as YYEEEE. This chain's CDR3 is CASSWGDSRSFYGYTF. The CDR3 region has the DNA TGTGCCAGCAGCTGGGGGGACAGTCGTTCTTTTTATGGCTACACCTTC. Filled out from reference TRBV5-6 and TRBJ1-2, the complete variable domain reads DAGVTQSPTHLIKTRGQQVTLRCSPKSGHDTVSWYQQALGQGPQFIFQYYEEEERQRGNFPDRFSGHQFPNYSSELNVNALLLGDSALYLCASSWGDSRSFYGYTFGSGTRLTVV.

The rearrangement links TRBV6-5 to TRBJ1-2; TRBD1 agrees at 8 bases. Germline V gene data show CDR1 as MNHEY and CDR2 as SVGAGI. The V segment lost 6 bases and the J segment 3 bases; nucleotides outside the gene matches: 9. The CDR3 contains 15 residues. DNA for the CDR3: TGTGCCAGCAGACCTTGGACAGGGAGGGACTATGGCTACACCTTC. Residues: CASRPWTGRDYGYTF.

The rearrangement joins TRBV6-8 to TRBJ2-7; D is perhaps TRBD2 (6 bases). The length of the CDR3 is 12 residues. Germline V gene lookup returns CDR1 MNHGY and CDR2 SAAAGT. Trimming removed 6 bases at V and 6 bases at J, with 12 bases between. CDR3 sequence (DNA): TGTGCCAGCAGGGCCCTAGCGCGCGAGCAGTACTTC. Encoded protein: CASRALAREQYF.

This chain connects TRBV6-1 to TRBJ1-2, with a tentative D call TRBD1 (5 bases). Germline loops: CDR1 MNHNS, CDR2 SASEGT. V lost 7 bases to trimming and J lost 5 bases, with 20 bases between them. CDR3 length equals 15 residues. The CDR3 DNA reads as TGTGCCAGCACCCCCTCACTACAGGTGAGGTATGGCTACACCTTC. It encodes CASTPSLQVRYGYTF.

The chain carries TRBV7-2 and TRBJ1-2; D gene uncertain. The germline V gene has CDR1 SGHTA and CDR2 FQGNSA. There are 16 residues in the CDR3. V shed 1 base and J shed 8 bases, with 20 bases lying between them. CDR3 DNA: TGTGCCAGCAGCTTAGGACAACCGACTAGGGCGGGGGGCTACACCTTC. As protein: CASSLGQPTRAGGYTF.

This clone came up once. The V call is TRBV19, the J call TRBJ2-5, with 8 bases lining up with TRBD2. The junction had 9 bases not matched to a gene; V was cut back by 0 bases and J by 6 bases. Germline CDR1 is LNHDA and CDR2 is SQIVND (reference sequence). The CDR3 is made up of 16 amino acids. The CDR3 DNA reads as TGTGCCAGTAGTATAGATCTGAGTCCGGGAGGGAAGACCCAGTACTTC. This sequence encodes CASSIDLSPGGKTQYF.

The chain has TRBV5-1 and TRBJ1-3, with no clear D. Germline-derived CDR1 and CDR2 are SGHRS and YFSETQ. V lost 0 bases, J lost 0 bases, and 4 bases lay in between. This CDR3 has 14 residues. CDR3 DNA sequence: TGCGCCAGCAGCTTGGGGAGCTCTGGAAACACCATATATTTT. Amino acids: CASSLGSSGNTIYF.

In this sample, this clone turned up once. The rearrangement joins TRBV10-1 to TRBJ2-1, with a tentative D call TRBD2 (5 bases). V was cut by 3 bases and J by 0 bases, with 9 bases left in between. Germline assignment: CDR1 WNHNN and CDR2 SYGVQD (reference sequence). This CDR3 has 15 amino acids. The CDR3 reads CASSDSGSSYNEQFF. DNA for the CDR3: TGCGCCAGCAGTGACTCGGGGAGCTCCTACAATGAGCAGTTCTTC.

The sample holds one count of this clone. The junction differs from germline at one of its ends, possibly a read error. The rearrangement links TRBV7-2 to TRBJ2-7; TRBD2 agrees at 11 bases. Germline CDR1 and CDR2: SGHTA and FQGNSA. There are 15 residues in the CDR3. The CDR3 nucleotides are TGTGCCAGCAGCTTGGCTAGCGGGAGGTCCTCCGAGCAGTACTTC. Protein sequence: CASSLASGRSSEQYF.

This clone was seen once. The chain uses TRBV6-6 and TRBJ2-5, with 9 bases fitting TRBD2. Germline V gives CDR1 MNHNY, CDR2 SVGAGI (reference sequence). This CDR3 is 15 amino acids long. The V segment lost 3 bases and the J segment 5 bases; nucleotides outside the gene matches: 7. This CDR3 reads CASSYKSGGLETQYF. The CDR3 bases are TGTGCCAGCAGTTATAAAAGCGGGGGGCTTGAGACCCAGTACTTC.

The chain joins TRBV6-5 to TRBJ1-1; TRBD1 aligns across 7 bases. V trimming: 6 bases; J trimming: 0 bases; junction bases outside the gene matches: 7. The CDR3 consists of 15 residues. CDR1 and CDR2 from the germline V gene are MNHEY and SVGAGI. The CDR3 DNA sequence: TGTGCCAGCAGGGACCCGGGACAGTTGAACACTGAAGCTTTCTTT. It yields the protein CASRDPGQLNTEAFF.

The chain employs TRBV11-2 and TRBJ2-7; no clear D gene. The V end lost 5 bases, the J end lost 2 bases, and 10 bases lay between the germline ends. Germline V CDR1 and CDR2: SGHAT, FQNNGV. The CDR3 is made up of 13 amino acids. The CDR3 nucleotides read TGTGCCAGCAGCCCCTTCAGTGCCTACGAGCAGTACTTC. Translated: CASSPFSAYEQYF.

The chain has TRBV30 and TRBJ1-1, with D unresolved. Germline V lookup: CDR1 GTSNPN, CDR2 SVGIG (reference sequence). Trimming shortened V by 0 bases and J by 1 base, and 6 bases separated the two germline ends. The CDR3 consists of 13 residues. The CDR3 here is CAWSVRGNTEAFF. The CDR3, as DNA: TGTGCCTGGAGTGTACGAGGGAACACTGAAGCTTTCTTT.

The gene calls are TRBV9 and TRBJ1-2, with TRBD1 matching over 7 bases. The CDR3 consists of 11 residues. Trimming at V came to 7 bases and at J to 3 bases, leaving 0 bases not matched to a gene. CDR1 and CDR2 from the germline V gene are SGDLS and YYNGEE. CDR3: CASQGDYGYTF. The DNA for the CDR3 is TGTGCCAGCCAGGGGGACTATGGCTACACCTTC.

The chain has TRBV5-3 and TRBJ2-5, with 7 bases aligning to TRBD2. TRBV5-3 is sorted into the ORF group, with uncertain function. This CDR3 is built from 14 residues. With V trimmed by 4 bases and J by 5 bases, 8 bases remained unmatched. The CDR3, as DNA: TGTGCCAGAAGCCCACCGGGGGGAGGCGAGACCCAGTACTTC. It yields the protein CARSPPGGGETQYF.

V gene TRBV14 combines with J gene TRBJ2-7; D may be TRBD1 (6 bases). CDR3 length: 14 residues. Per the germline V gene, CDR1 is SGHDN and CDR2 is FVKESK. The V gene lost 4 bases and the J gene lost 2 bases, with 12 bases spanning the gap. CDR3 DNA sequence: TGTGCCAGCAGCCGTTTACAGGGACCCTACGAGCAGTACTTC. Amino acids: CASSRLQGPYEQYF.

The chain employs TRBV6-6 and TRBJ2-7; 7 positions match TRBD2. Unmatched junction bases numbered 9, after V lost 7 bases and J lost 0 bases. The CDR3 is 15 amino acids. Looked up from germline, CDR1 is MNHNY and CDR2 is SVGAGI (reference sequence). The CDR3 DNA sequence: TGTGCCAGCACTCCGGGGGGAGGGAGCTCCTACGAGCAGTACTTC. As protein: CASTPGGGSSYEQYF.

The chain joins TRBV2 to TRBJ1-1; 7 nucleotides match TRBD1. The CDR3 consists of 15 residues. With 2 bases clipped from V and 5 bases from J, the junction kept 8 bases outside the gene matches. Germline V CDR1 and CDR2: SNHLY, FYNNEI. The CDR3 nucleotides read TGTGCCAGCAGTGAACGCCGACAGGGTGGTACTGAAGCTTTCTTT. Encoded protein: CASSERRQGGTEAFF.

J is TRBJ2-2 and V is TRBV5-1; a possible D gene is TRBD1 (7 bases). This CDR3 is built from 15 residues. V was pared by 6 bases and J by 5 bases, with 17 bases between. Germline CDR1 reads SGHRS; CDR2 reads YFSETQ. Here the CDR3 DNA reads TGCGCCAGCAACGAAGGAGGGGGCGCAACCGGGGAGCTGTTTTTT. This translates into CASNEGGGATGELFF.

V and J are TRBV7-2 and TRBJ2-7; tentatively, D is TRBD2 (5 bases). CDR3 length: 12 residues. V was trimmed by 3 bases and J by 3 bases, leaving 6 bases between them. CDR1 SGHTA and CDR2 FQGNSA come from the germline V gene. CDR3 sequence (DNA): TGTGCCAGCAGCTTCGGACTCTACGAGCAGTACTTC. It yields the protein CASSFGLYEQYF.

The chain combines TRBV2 with TRBJ2-7; 12 bases agree with TRBD1. The germline V gene encodes CDR1 SNHLY and CDR2 FYNNEI. J was trimmed by 5 bases and V by 3 bases; bases with no gene match: 11. There are 17 residues in the CDR3. CDR3 bases: TGTGCCAGCAGTGATCCGGGGGGGACAGGGGGCCGGGACGAGCAGTACTTC. Encoded protein: CASSDPGGTGGRDEQYF.

The chain is built from TRBV4-2 and TRBJ1-1; 7 bases match TRBD1. Germline values: CDR1 LGHNA, CDR2 YNFKEQ. The CDR3 length is 17 residues. J gave up 0 bases and V 1 base, and 8 bases lay outside the gene matches. The CDR3 loop is CASSQGRQGTMNTEAFF. CDR3 sequence (DNA): TGTGCCAGCAGCCAAGGCAGACAGGGTACGATGAACACTGAAGCTTTCTTT.

The chain uses TRBV2 and TRBJ1-5; the match to TRBD1 covers 7 bases. V was clipped by 6 bases and J by 3 bases; unmatched bases: 8. CDR3 length equals 15 residues. Germline V CDR1 and CDR2: SNHLY, FYNNEI. The CDR3 region is CASRRATGVNQPQHF. The CDR3 DNA is TGTGCCAGCAGGCGGGCCACAGGGGTCAATCAGCCCCAGCATTTT.